These T cell receptor beta chains were read from a single sample in a study of T cells after yellow fever vaccination. TCRdb called the 5' RACE reads again in MiXCR, with one record for every CDR3 protein. The sample holds approximately 58,000 distinct CDR3 sequences, approximately 6.1% seen once. Sequenced here: PBMCs, either bulk or a sorted T-cell subset (CD4+, CD8+, memory, or dextramer-sorted; not recorded which), sampled on the day of the yellow fever booster vaccination. These receptors all stem from a man aged 18 to 35 who received the YFV17D yellow fever vaccine. CDR3s include the opening cysteine and the closing phenylalanine or tryptophan. A D gene is named only where the DNA matches it firmly. Size is omitted from some rows. Given values are once, few, many or a class for expanded clones.

TRBV3-1	many	TRBD1	TRBJ1-4	TGTGCCAGCAACGACAGGGGGTCAGGTGAAAAACTGTTTTTT	CASNDRGSGEKLFF
TRBV7-6	few	NA	TRBJ2-7	TGTGCCAGCAGCCGCAGGGGTTCCTACGAGCAGTACTTC	CASSRRGSYEQYF
TRBV5-1	NA	TRBD2	TRBJ2-4	TGCGCCAGCAGCTTGTGGGTAGCGGGGGGGAAAAACATTCAGTACTTC	CASSLWVAGGKNIQYF
TRBV15	NA	TRBD2	TRBJ2-5	TGTGCCACCAGCAGGGGGGGGATCCAAGAGACCCAGTACTTC	CATSRGGIQETQYF
TRBV6-6	many	NA	TRBJ2-1	TGTGCCAGCAGGGGGGGCTCCTACAATGAGCAGTTCTTC	CASRGGSYNEQFF
TRBV5-6	many	TRBD2	TRBJ2-1	TGTGCCAGCAGCTTAGGGGGGACTAGCGGCTTCGGGCAGTTCTTC	CASSLGGTSGFGQFF
TRBV27	many	TRBD2	TRBJ2-1	TGTGCCAGCAGTTTGGGACTAGGGAATGAGCAGTTCTTC	CASSLGLGNEQFF
TRBV4-3	many	TRBD1	TRBJ1-1	TGCGCCAGCAGCCCGGACAGGGGGCGGCGGCACACTGAAGCTTTCTTT	CASSPDRGRRHTEAFF
TRBV11-2	many	NA	TRBJ1-1	TGTGCCAGCAGCTCAGAGGACACCATGACTTTCTTT	CASSSEDTMTFF
TRBV7-6	many	NA	TRBJ2-2	TGTGCCAGCAGGGGGGACCCCAGTAGCGGGGAGCTGTTTTTT	CASRGDPSSGELFF
TRBV6-8	NA	NA	TRBJ1-5	TGTGCCAGCAGTTACTGGGAGGCCAGCAATCAGCCCCAGCATTTT	CASSYWEASNQPQHF
TRBV27	many	NA	TRBJ2-7	TGTGCCAGCAGTTTAATGTGGGGGCGAGGCGAGCAGTACTTC	CASSLMWGRGEQYF
TRBV5-1	many	NA	TRBJ2-7	TGCGCCAGCAGCTTGCTGCATCCGAGAGGTTACGAGCAGTACTTC	CASSLLHPRGYEQYF
TRBV7-8	few	NA	TRBJ2-1	TGTGCCAGCAGCTTTCGGGGCAAATCGGCGGGCCATGAGCAGTTCTTC	CASSFRGKSAGHEQFF
TRBV5-1	many	NA	TRBJ2-5	TGCGCCAGCAGCTTGGAGGCGGGGATAGAGACCCAGTACTTC	CASSLEAGIETQYF
TRBV7-2	few	TRBD2	TRBJ2-3	TGTGCCAGCGGCCCTCGGACTAGCGGGGTGGGCACAGATACGCAGTATTTT	CASGPRTSGVGTDTQYF
TRBV28	NA	NA	TRBJ1-4	TGTGCCAGCAGTATTTGGCGGACGAATGAAAAACTGTTTTTT	CASSIWRTNEKLFF
TRBV25-1	many	TRBD1	TRBJ2-1	TGTGCCAGCAGTGAATACCTGGGACAGGGGATCCTCTTC	CASSEYLGQGILF
TRBV12-3/TRBV12-4	NA	NA	TRBJ2-7	TGTGCCAGCAGCCGTTCGTCACTTTCCTACGAGCAGTACTTC	CASSRSSLSYEQYF
TRBV5-1	NA	NA	TRBJ2-7	TGCGCCAGCAGCTTGACGCCCGAAGGTCCCTACGAGCAGTACTTC	CASSLTPEGPYEQYF
TRBV5-4	NA	NA	TRBJ2-1	TGTGCCAGCAGCGGCGGTAGTGATGAGCAGTTCTTC	CASSGGSDEQFF
TRBV6-2/TRBV6-3	NA	NA	TRBJ1-4	TGTGCCAGCAGGGCCCGACACCGCGATGAAAAACTGTTTTTT	CASRARHRDEKLFF
TRBV4-3	NA	TRBD1	TRBJ2-7	TGCGCCAGCGGCCAAGACCGGGACAGAGTTTACGAGCAGTACTTC	CASGQDRDRVYEQYF
TRBV2	NA	NA	TRBJ2-1	TGTGCCAGCAGTGTACGGCTACTACGTCGTGAGCAGTTCTTC	CASSVRLLRREQFF
TRBV29-1	few	NA	TRBJ2-1	TGCAGCGTTGAAGCGTTCGGGCTGTTCTTC	CSVEAFGLFF
TRBV5-5	few	NA	TRBJ2-7	TGTGCCAGCAGCTTGCCCGGGTCCAACGAGCAGTACTTC	CASSLPGSNEQYF
TRBV12-3/TRBV12-4	many	NA	TRBJ2-7	TGTGCCAGCAGTTTGGGGATTCCCTACGAGCAGTACTTC	CASSLGIPYEQYF
TRBV20-1	many	NA	TRBJ2-7	TGCAGTGCTAGCTCACAGCTCCTCTACGAGCAGTACTTC	CSASSQLLYEQYF
TRBV5-8	few	NA	TRBJ1-4	TGTGCCAGCATCTCGGGGCTTCTAGGTTACGAAAAACTGTTTTTT	CASISGLLGYEKLFF
TRBV9	few	NA	TRBJ2-5	TGTGCCAGCAGCGGCGAACAGGGACAAGAGACCCAGTACTTC	CASSGEQGQETQYF
TRBV29-1	few	NA	TRBJ2-7	TGCAGCGTTGAAGGGGGCTACGAGCAGTACTTC	CSVEGGYEQYF
TRBV20-1	many	TRBD1	TRBJ2-7	TGCAGTGCTTCGGACAGGGGGCGCGGTGAGCAGTACTTC	CSASDRGRGEQYF
TRBV19	once	NA	TRBJ1-1	TGTGCCAGTAGTAGGGGGCCGAACACTGAAGCTTTCTTT	CASSRGPNTEAFF
TRBV12-3/TRBV12-4	many	NA	TRBJ2-1	TGTGCCAGCAGCCTTGAGGGGGGGCCTGGCTATGAGCAGTTCTTC	CASSLEGGPGYEQFF
TRBV6-5	few	NA	TRBJ1-5	TGTGCCAGCAGTTCGGGCGGTCAGCCCCAGCATTTT	CASSSGGQPQHF
TRBV7-2	many	TRBD1	TRBJ1-2	TGTGCCAGCAGCTGGACGAGTGGACAGGGTATGGTCTATGGCTACACCTTC	CASSWTSGQGMVYGYTF
TRBV4-1	many	NA	TRBJ2-5	TGCGCCAGCAGCCCGGTCGGGAAGACCCAGTACTTC	CASSPVGKTQYF
TRBV10-3	many	NA	TRBJ1-1	TGTGCCATCAGTGAGAAGGGCAGCTTGAACACTGAAGCTTTCTTT	CAISEKGSLNTEAFF
TRBV6-2/TRBV6-3	few	TRBD2	TRBJ2-5	TGTGCCAGCAGTTACTCCTTGGGACTAGCGGGGGGATCCTGGGAGACCCAGTACTTC	CASSYSLGLAGGSWETQYF
TRBV3-1	NA	NA	TRBJ2-3	TGTGCCAGCAGCCAAAGCGGCCGGGGGCGAATCGCAGATACGCAGTATTTT	CASSQSGRGRIADTQYF
TRBV5-1	many	NA	TRBJ2-1	TGCGCCAGCAGCTTGGCCGCCTGGGTTTCCTCCAATGAGCAGTTCTTC	CASSLAAWVSSNEQFF
TRBV7-6	many	TRBD2	TRBJ2-7	TGTGCCAGCAGCTTAGCTCTAGCGGGGGCCGGCTCCTACGAGCAGTACTTC	CASSLALAGAGSYEQYF
TRBV4-1	few	NA	TRBJ1-1	TGCGCCAGCAGCCAACGGACAGCCTTGAACACTGAAGCTTTCTTT	CASSQRTALNTEAFF
TRBV4-1	NA	NA	TRBJ2-6	TGCGCCAGCAGCCAAGCAGGGACTGGGGCCAACGTCCTGACTTTC	CASSQAGTGANVLTF
TRBV27	many	TRBD1	TRBJ1-6	TGTGCCAGCAGTTTATTTACAGGGGGCGGTTCACCCCTCCACTTT	CASSLFTGGGSPLHF
TRBV7-9	few	NA	TRBJ2-3	TGTGCCAGCAGCCCAGATTTTAGCACAGATACGCAGTATTTT	CASSPDFSTDTQYF
TRBV7-2	NA	NA	TRBJ2-3	TGTGCCAGCAGCTTATTTTACGCCCGCCGTGGGTCTCATACGCAGTATTTT	CASSLFYARRGSHTQYF
TRBV5-1	many	NA	TRBJ2-1	TGCGCCAGCAGCTATCGGGGGGCCTATGAGCAGTTCTTC	CASSYRGAYEQFF
TRBV4-3	few	NA	TRBJ2-5	TGCGCCAGCAGCCAAGATCGACACTCGTTGGTGTTTGCGACCCAGTACTTC	CASSQDRHSLVFATQYF
TRBV7-7	many	NA	TRBJ2-1	TGTGCCAGCAGCTTAGATCGAGGTCATGAGCAGTTCTTC	CASSLDRGHEQFF
TRBV20-1	many	TRBD2	TRBJ2-1	TGCAGTGCTAGGGGACTAGCAGAATACAATGAGCAGTTCTTC	CSARGLAEYNEQFF
TRBV6-2/TRBV6-3	many	NA	TRBJ2-7	TGTGCCAGCAGTTACCTTGGACCGATTTCCTACGAGCAGTACTTC	CASSYLGPISYEQYF
TRBV10-2	many	NA	TRBJ2-7	TGCGCCAGTGGATCCTACGAGCAGTACTTC	CASGSYEQYF
TRBV7-6	many	NA	TRBJ2-1	TGTGCCAGCAGCCCCAGGGGGGCAGGCTCCTACAATGAGCAGTTCTTC	CASSPRGAGSYNEQFF
TRBV4-3	NA	NA	TRBJ1-6	TGCGCCAGCAGCCAAGATCCGGTCTCGCCCCTCCACTTT	CASSQDPVSPLHF
TRBV9	NA	NA	TRBJ1-1	TGTGCCAGCAGCACCGGACCGTCGAACACTGAAGCTTTCTTT	CASSTGPSNTEAFF
TRBV7-9	few	NA	TRBJ1-1	TGTGCCAGCAGCGCTCCGGGGAGATACACTGAAGCTTTCTTT	CASSAPGRYTEAFF
TRBV6-6	NA	TRBD1	TRBJ2-7	TGTGCCAGCAGAGGACAGGGTAGCCCCTACGAGCAGTACTTC	CASRGQGSPYEQYF
TRBV6-5	few	NA	TRBJ2-3	TGTGCCAGCAGTTACTCGGCAGCAGTCGCAGATACGCAGTATTTT	CASSYSAAVADTQYF
TRBV5-1	few	NA	TRBJ2-5	TGCGCCAGCAGCTCCGCCGGGGCGACAACCAAAGAGACCCAGTACTTC	CASSSAGATTKETQYF